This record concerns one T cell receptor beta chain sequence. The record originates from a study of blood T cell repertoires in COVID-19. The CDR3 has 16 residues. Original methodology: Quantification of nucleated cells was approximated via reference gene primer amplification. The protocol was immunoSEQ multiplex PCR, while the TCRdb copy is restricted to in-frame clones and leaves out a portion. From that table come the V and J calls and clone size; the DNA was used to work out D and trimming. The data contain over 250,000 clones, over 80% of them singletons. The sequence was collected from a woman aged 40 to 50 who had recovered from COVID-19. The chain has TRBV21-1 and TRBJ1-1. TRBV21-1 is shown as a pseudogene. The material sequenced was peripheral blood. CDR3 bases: TGTGCCAGCAGCAAAATAGCCTTGGGAGTGGGGACTGAAGCTTTCTTT. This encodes CASSKIALGVGTEAFF.